One and the same sample provided the 24 T cell receptor beta chains below, sequenced in a study of T cell responses to AZD1222 COVID-19 vaccine. Profiling relied on immunoSEQ multiplex PCR, and the TCRdb table lists in-frame clones only, not all of them. The top ten clones hold around 1.5% of a sample with about 130,000 clones, roughly 90% of them seen once. Sample: peripheral blood, taken on day 0 of AZD1222 vaccination. Source of these receptors: an adult in good health.

The chain links TRBV4-3 to TRBJ2-3, with D possibly being TRBD2 (6 bases). Germline lookup yields CDR1 LGHNA and CDR2 YSLEER. Trimming cost V 5 bases and J 3 bases, with 15 bases left between them. This CDR3 has 15 amino acids. As DNA, the CDR3 is TGCGCCAGCAGCGAAGGAGGGAGTCTGACAGATACGCAGTATTTT. It is translated as CASSEGGSLTDTQYF.

The chain links TRBV5-1 to TRBJ2-2; D may be TRBD2 (6 bases). Trimming shortened V by 0 bases and J by 1 base, and 10 bases separated the two germline ends. The germline V gene encodes CDR1 SGHRS and CDR2 YFSETQ. The CDR3 runs 16 residues. CDR3 amino acids: CASSLVPSVNTGELFF. The CDR3 DNA reads TGCGCCAGCAGCTTGGTTCCTAGCGTGAACACCGGGGAGCTGTTTTTT.

The chain is built from TRBV5-8 and TRBJ2-3; D is undetermined. The CDR3 extends over 15 amino acids. From germline, CDR1 is SGHTS and CDR2 YDEGEE. Deletions cut 0 bases from V and 0 bases from J, with 8 bases between. CDR3 sequence (DNA): TGTGCCAGCAGCTTGGAATCTACTAGCACAGATACGCAGTATTTT. Protein product: CASSLESTSTDTQYF. The full variable domain, completed using reference TRBV5-8 and TRBJ2-3, is EAGVTQSPTHLIKTRGQQATLRCSPISGHTSVYWYQQALGLGLQFLLWYDEGEERNRGNFPPRFSGRQFPNYSSELNVNALELEDSALYLCASSLESTSTDTQYFGPGTRLTVL.

This chain links TRBV18 with TRBJ1-3; no firm D call. Germline loops: CDR1 KGHSH, CDR2 LQKENI. Between the trimmed V and J ends, which lost 3 bases and 0 bases, there was a span of 15 bases. The CDR3 totals 17 residues. The DNA for the CDR3 is TGTGCCAGCTCACCCCGGGGTGATTCTAGCTCTGGAAACACCATATATTTT. Protein product: CASSPRGDSSSGNTIYF.

This chain links TRBV4-3 with TRBJ1-1; D remains unclear. The CDR3 consists of 12 residues. Per the germline V gene, CDR1 is LGHNA and CDR2 is YSLEER. V was shortened by 8 bases and J by 7 bases, with 14 bases between the two germline ends. The CDR3 here is CASPPGRNEAFF. For the CDR3, the DNA is TGCGCCAGCCCACCAGGACGGAATGAAGCTTTCTTT.

V and J are TRBV5-5 and TRBJ2-1; 7 bases align to TRBD2. Looked up from germline, CDR1 is SGHKS and CDR2 is YYEKEE (reference sequence). The CDR3 has 18 residues. The J segment lost 8 bases and the V segment lost 4 bases, leaving 21 bases of the junction unmatched. The CDR3: CASSTPRDLQREFHEQFF. The CDR3, as DNA: TGTGCCAGCAGCACCCCCAGGGACTTACAGCGGGAATTTCATGAGCAGTTCTTC. Supplemented by reference TRBV5-5 and TRBJ2-1, the full variable domain reads DAGVTQSPTHLIKTRGQQVTLRCSPISGHKSVSWYQQVLGQGPQFIFQYYEKEERGRGNFPDRFSARQFPNYSSELNVNALLLGDSALYLCASSTPRDLQREFHEQFFGPGTRLTVL.

This clone was observed a handful of times. This chain links TRBV28 with TRBJ2-1; possible D gene TRBD2, 5 bases. The CDR3 has 15 amino acids. The germline gives CDR1 MDHEN, CDR2 SYDVKM. Between the trimmed V and J ends, which lost 7 bases and 0 bases, there was a span of 13 bases. The CDR3 protein is CASIISGSSYNEQFF. In DNA, the CDR3 is TGTGCCAGCATCATAAGCGGAAGCTCCTACAATGAGCAGTTCTTC.

This chain uses TRBV15 with TRBJ1-2, with 8 positions matching TRBD1. With 6 bases clipped from V and 0 bases from J, the junction kept 12 bases outside the gene matches. CDR1 is LNHNV, CDR2 YYDKDF, per germline (reference sequence). This CDR3 spans 17 amino acids. In nucleotides, the CDR3 is TGTGCCACCAGAGCAGGTTTCAGGGGGCCCCCTAACTATGGCTACACCTTC. Translating it yields CATRAGFRGPPNYGYTF.

This clone occurred a few times. V and J are TRBV7-9 and TRBJ2-7, with D possibly matching TRBD1 (5 bases). Germline V gives CDR1 SEHNR, CDR2 FQNEAQ (reference sequence). Trimming cost V 2 bases and J 5 bases, with 28 bases left between them. This CDR3 has 19 amino acids. The CDR3 protein is CASSLFFSRARSPGHEQYF. The CDR3 nucleotides read TGTGCCAGCAGCTTATTTTTTTCTCGGGCGCGTTCCCCAGGGCACGAGCAGTACTTC.

This chain connects TRBV12-5 to TRBJ2-1; 7 nucleotides match TRBD2. Germline values: CDR1 LGHNT, CDR2 FRNRAP. J lost 8 bases, V lost 3 bases, and 10 bases had no gene match. The CDR3 covers 15 residues. CDR3 residues: CASGFETQSGDEQFF. In nucleotides, the CDR3 is TGTGCTAGTGGTTTCGAAACTCAAAGCGGGGATGAGCAGTTCTTC.

The J gene is TRBJ2-7, the V gene TRBV19; 7 nucleotides agree with TRBD2. CDR3 length: 14 amino acids. Germline assignment: CDR1 LNHDA and CDR2 SQIVND (reference sequence). V shed 6 bases and J 4 bases; nucleotides not matched to a gene: 9. CDR3 coding DNA: TGTGCCAGTAGCCAAGGGGCGGGAGTTTACGAGCAGTACTTC. The encoded protein is CASSQGAGVYEQYF.

The rearrangement joins TRBV20-1 to TRBJ1-5; 8 bases fit TRBD1. CDR1 DFQATT and CDR2 SNEGSKA come from the germline V gene (reference sequence). CDR3 length: 15 residues. Trimming took 3 bases from V and 1 from J; bases not matched to a gene: 5. The CDR3 nucleotides read TGCAGTGCTAGTTCACAGGGGGTAAGCAATCAGCCCCAGCATTTT. This translates into CSASSQGVSNQPQHF.

The genes are TRBV4-1 and TRBJ1-2; TRBD1 aligns across 7 bases. Trimming at V came to 3 bases and at J to 4 bases, leaving 8 bases not matched to a gene. This CDR3 has 15 amino acids. CDR1 MGHRA and CDR2 YSYEKL come from the germline V gene. CDR3 sequence: CASSQPGQKFYGYTF. The CDR3 DNA reads as TGCGCCAGCAGCCAGCCGGGACAGAAATTCTATGGCTACACCTTC.

V usage is TRBV5-6 and J usage is TRBJ2-7, with D uncertain. Germline V gives CDR1 SGHDT, CDR2 YYEEEE. Trimming took off 1 base at V and 0 bases at J, with 8 bases between the two ends. The CDR3 contains 14 residues. CDR3 region: CASSLKHLSYEQYF. CDR3 DNA: TGTGCCAGCAGCTTGAAACACCTCTCCTACGAGCAGTACTTC.

The sample holds a few counts of this clone. The V gene is TRBV3-1 (or the pseudogene TRBV3-2), the J gene TRBJ1-1, with TRBD1 as a possible D gene (6 bases). Between the trimmed V and J ends, which lost 4 bases and 1 base, there was a span of 10 bases. The CDR3 extends over 14 amino acids. Germline-derived CDR1 and CDR2 are LGHDT and YNNKEL (reference sequence). CDR3 DNA: TGTGCCAGCAGCCGAGAGGACAGGAACACTGAAGCTTTCTTT. As protein: CASSREDRNTEAFF.

The chain is built from TRBV27 and TRBJ1-1; D might be TRBD1 (6 bases). V lost 4 bases to trimming and J lost 8 bases, with 8 bases between them. The CDR3 runs 11 residues. Germline-derived CDR1 and CDR2 are MNHEY and SMNVEV (reference sequence). The CDR3: CASSWQGEAFF. In nucleotides, the CDR3 is TGTGCCAGCAGTTGGCAGGGGGAAGCTTTCTTT.

This chain joins TRBV28 and TRBJ2-7; 14 nucleotides match TRBD2. The CDR3 runs to 15 residues. With 6 bases clipped from V and 4 bases from J, the junction kept 5 bases outside the gene matches. The V gene's germline CDR1 is MDHEN and CDR2 SYDVKM. CDR3 in DNA: TGTGCCAGCAGATTCGGGACTAGCGGGAGATACGAGCAGTACTTC. It specifies CASRFGTSGRYEQYF.

The V call is TRBV19, the J call TRBJ1-5, with 7 bases matching TRBD1. The ends lost 4 bases at V and 4 bases at J; junction bases unmatched: 7. CDR3 length: 15 residues. Per germline, CDR1 LNHDA and CDR2 SQIVND (reference sequence). CDR3 sequence (DNA): TGTGCCAGTAGTAACATTCAGGGGGTAAATCAGCCCCAGCATTTT. Translating gives CASSNIQGVNQPQHF.

About this clone: Germline and junction disagree at one end, which may indicate a read error. The rearrangement joins TRBV19 to TRBJ1-2, with D maybe TRBD1 (6 bases). This CDR3 comprises 14 residues. Germline values: CDR1 LNHDA, CDR2 SQIVND (reference sequence). CDR3 sequence (DNA): TGTGCCAGTGGTATCTCAGGGGAAAACTATGGCTACACCTTC. It translates to CASGISGENYGYTF.

This clone was recorded once. The gene calls are TRBV9 and TRBJ2-1; no firm D call. V was trimmed by 7 bases and J by 0 bases, leaving 14 bases between them. CDR1 is SGDLS and CDR2 is YYNGEE in the germline V gene. CDR3 length equals 15 residues. The CDR3 DNA follows: TGTGCCAGCTCCGCACCGAACCGCTCCTACAATGAGCAGTTCTTC. Translation: CASSAPNRSYNEQFF. Looking up the rest from reference TRBV9 and TRBJ2-1 gives the full variable domain: DSGVTQTPKHLITATGQRVTLRCSPRSGDLSVYWYQQSLDQGLQFLIQYYNGEERAKGNILERFSAQQFPDLHSELNLSSLELGDSALYFCASSAPNRSYNEQFFGPGTRLTVL.

The chain has TRBV27 and TRBJ2-7; 7 positions match TRBD1. The V and J ends lost 1 base and 0 bases, in that order; junction bases with no gene match: 9. The germline V gene has CDR1 MNHEY and CDR2 SMNVEV (reference sequence). The CDR3 extends over 17 amino acids. The CDR3 protein is CASSLYGQGDFSYEQYF. CDR3 in DNA: TGTGCCAGCAGTTTATATGGCCAGGGGGATTTCTCCTACGAGCAGTACTTC.

This CDR3 reads CASESTGRSALGYTF. CDR3 sequence (DNA): TGTGCCAGTGAGTCAACAGGAAGGTCTGCCCTTGGCTACACCTTC. The chain has TRBV19 and TRBJ1-2; possibly TRBD1 for D (5 bases). V was cut by 8 bases and J by 7 bases, with 23 bases left in between. Germline assignment: CDR1 LNHDA and CDR2 SQIVND (reference sequence). This CDR3 contains 15 residues.

The chain couples TRBV5-8 to TRBJ2-2; D is possibly TRBD2 (5 bases). V was cut by 9 bases and J by 5 bases, with 20 bases left in between. The CDR3 extends over 15 amino acids. CDR1 SGHTS and CDR2 YDEGEE come from the germline V gene. CDR3 amino acids: CATPSPLGQTGELFF. In DNA form, the CDR3 reads TGTGCCACCCCCTCGCCACTAGGTCAGACCGGGGAGCTGTTTTTT.

The rearrangement uses TRBV19 and TRBJ1-5; D call uncertain. Germline CDR1 reads LNHDA; CDR2 reads SQIVND (reference sequence). The CDR3 spans 12 residues. V was trimmed by 9 bases and J by 1 base, leaving 7 bases between them. The CDR3: CASSWSNQPQHF. In DNA, the CDR3 is TGTGCCAGCAGTTGGAGCAATCAGCCCCAGCATTTT. Together with reference TRBV19 and TRBJ1-5, the CDR3 gives the full variable domain: DGGITQSPKYLFRKEGQNVTLSCEQNLNHDAMYWYRQDPGQGLRLIYYSQIVNDFQKGDIAEGYSVSREKKESFPLTVTSAQKNPTAFYLCASSWSNQPQHFGDGTRLSIL.